A single sample gave rise to the 20 T cell receptor beta chains below, sequenced in a study of blood T cell repertoires in COVID-19. Here immunoSEQ multiplex PCR was the method, and the copy in TCRdb shows in-frame clones only, minus some. This table has 100,000 to 150,000 clones, approximately 80% appearing once. The sample was peripheral blood. These receptor sequences come from a man in his forties with active or convalescent COVID-19.

This clone has a handful of counts. The chain joins TRBV30 to TRBJ2-1; D is ambiguous. Deletions cut 3 bases from V and 9 bases from J, with 9 bases between. Germline V CDR1 and CDR2: GTSNPN, SVGIG (reference sequence). CDR3 length equals 11 residues. The CDR3 DNA reads as TGTGCCTGGAGCGACATGGGTGAGCAGTTCTTC. Amino acid sequence: CAWSDMGEQFF.

A few counts support this clone. The chain carries TRBV7-9 and TRBJ1-4, with D possibly matching TRBD1 (5 bases). CDR1 and CDR2 (germline): SEHNR, FQNEAQ (reference sequence). The CDR3 runs to 16 residues. Trimming removed 3 bases at V and 8 bases at J, with 19 bases between. CDR3 protein: CASSFSAGTLGEKLFF. Here the CDR3 DNA reads TGTGCCAGCAGCTTCTCGGCCGGGACTTTGGGAGAAAAACTGTTTTTT.

In this sample, this clone turned up once. This chain joins TRBV11-1 and TRBJ2-2; TRBD1 matches at 7 bases. Germline lookup yields CDR1 SGHAT and CDR2 FQDESV (reference sequence). The V and J ends lost 8 bases and 5 bases, in that order; junction bases with no gene match: 8. The CDR3 covers 14 residues. The CDR3 here is CASALGTATGELFF. In nucleotides, the CDR3 is TGTGCCAGCGCCCTAGGGACAGCAACCGGGGAGCTGTTTTTT.

The V and J genes are TRBV5-1 and TRBJ2-2, with D perhaps matching TRBD1 (6 bases). The V gene lost 4 bases and the J gene lost 8 bases, with 9 bases spanning the gap. Germline assignment: CDR1 SGHRS and CDR2 YFSETQ. The CDR3 totals 12 residues. The CDR3 bases are TGCGCCAGCAGCGAACAGGGTGGGGAGCTGTTTTTT. Its protein is CASSEQGGELFF.

This chain uses TRBV6-5 with TRBJ1-5; D ambiguous. There are 11 residues in the CDR3. Trimming took off 6 bases at V and 9 bases at J, with 9 bases between the two ends. Germline CDR1 is MNHEY and CDR2 is SVGAGI. The CDR3 coding sequence is TGTGCCAGCAGGGGTGCGGGGCCCCAGCATTTT. Translating it yields CASRGAGPQHF.

This clone was picked up a small number of times. The chain links TRBV7-2 to TRBJ2-7, with D unresolved. Trimming pared 3 bases from V and 2 bases from J, leaving 2 bases between. The CDR3 is 11 residues long. CDR1 and CDR2 (germline): SGHTA, FQGNSA. The CDR3 bases are TGTGCCAGCAGCTTTACCTACGAGCAGTACTTC. It encodes CASSFTYEQYF.

V and J are TRBV3-1 (or the pseudogene TRBV3-2) and TRBJ1-6; 7 bases line up with TRBD1. The CDR3 covers 15 residues. J was trimmed by 9 bases and V by 0 bases; bases with no gene match: 5. Germline V gives CDR1 LGHDT, CDR2 YNNKEL (reference sequence). CDR3 in DNA: TGTGCCAGCAGCCAAGAGTCAGGGGGAAGTTCACCCCTCCACTTT. The encoded protein is CASSQESGGSSPLHF.

The V gene is TRBV5-1, the J gene TRBJ1-3; weak D call: TRBD1 (5 bases). Trimming took off 4 bases at V and 0 bases at J, with 14 bases between the two ends. The CDR3 has 16 amino acids. Per the germline V gene, CDR1 is SGHRS and CDR2 is YFSETQ. For the CDR3, the DNA is TGCGCCAGCAGCCTGGCGGGACTCGGCTCTGGAAACACCATATATTTT. Protein sequence: CASSLAGLGSGNTIYF. Drawing the rest from reference TRBV5-1 and TRBJ1-3, the complete variable domain is KAGVTQTPRYLIKTRGQQVTLSCSPISGHRSVSWYQQTPGQGLQFLFEYFSETQRNKGNFPGRFSGRQFSNSRSEMNVSTLELGDSALYLCASSLAGLGSGNTIYFGEGSWLTVV.

The rearrangement links TRBV6-5 to TRBJ2-7, with a weak D call TRBD1 (6 bases). With 6 bases removed from V and 5 bases from J, the gap between germline ends came to 14 bases. The CDR3 runs 13 residues. The germline V gene has CDR1 MNHEY and CDR2 SVGAGI. This chain's CDR3 is CASRAGVVHEQYF. The CDR3 DNA reads as TGTGCCAGCAGGGCAGGGGTGGTCCACGAGCAGTACTTC.

Of note for this clone: Within the sample, other DNA sequences also encode this same CDR3. The chain links TRBV9 to TRBJ2-5, with 7 bases lining up with TRBD2. Germline CDR1 reads SGDLS; CDR2 reads YYNGEE. The junction had 0 bases not matched to a gene; V was cut back by 0 bases and J by 1 base. The CDR3 runs to 14 residues. This chain's CDR3 is CASSVAGGQETQYF. The CDR3 region has the DNA TGTGCCAGCAGCGTAGCGGGGGGCCAAGAGACCCAGTACTTC.

The rearrangement links TRBV6-2 or TRBV6-3 to TRBJ1-5; D is possibly TRBD1 (6 bases). Germline values: CDR1 MNHEY, CDR2 SVGEGT. Deletions cut 4 bases from V and 8 bases from J, with 6 bases between. The CDR3 contains 11 residues. The CDR3 bases are TGTGCCAGCAGTTCAGGGGAGCCCCAGCATTTT. As protein: CASSSGEPQHF.

This chain connects TRBV10-2 to TRBJ1-2; a weak D match, TRBD1 (6 bases). The CDR3 is 16 amino acids. Germline assignment: CDR1 WSHSY and CDR2 SAAADI. V lost 5 bases and J lost 2, with 18 bases in between. The CDR3 here is CASSLGATTGNYGYTF. CDR3 in DNA: TGCGCCAGCAGTCTAGGAGCGACAACAGGGAACTATGGCTACACCTTC.

The chain combines TRBV18 with TRBJ1-6, with 8 positions matching TRBD1. The CDR3 spans 14 residues. J lost 7 bases, V lost 6 bases, and 5 bases had no gene match. Per the germline V gene, CDR1 is KGHSH and CDR2 is LQKENI. The CDR3 DNA reads as TGTGCCAGCTCGTCGACAGGGGAAAATTCACCCCTCCACTTT. Translated, it gives CASSSTGENSPLHF.

V and J are TRBV6-5 and TRBJ1-4; unclear D gene. Germline V gene data show CDR1 as MNHEY and CDR2 as SVGAGI. The CDR3 spans 13 residues. Trimming took off 6 bases at V and 8 bases at J, with 13 bases between the two ends. This CDR3 is CASRVAGYEKLFF. CDR3 coding DNA: TGTGCCAGCAGAGTGGCGGGGTACGAAAAACTGTTTTTT.

This clone was observed a handful of times. The J gene is TRBJ1-5, the V gene TRBV7-9; D not resolved. Germline assignment: CDR1 SEHNR and CDR2 FQNEAQ (reference sequence). This CDR3 spans 12 amino acids. Between the trimmed V and J ends, which lost 5 bases and 3 bases, there was a span of 5 bases. The CDR3 region is CASSRDNQPQHF. CDR3 bases: TGTGCCAGCAGCCGAGACAATCAGCCCCAGCATTTT.

This clone was picked up a small number of times. The rearrangement joins TRBV6-5 to TRBJ2-7; tentative D call: TRBD1 (6 bases). Trimming took off 6 bases at V and 6 bases at J, with 15 bases between the two ends. The CDR3 is made up of 13 amino acids. CDR1 and CDR2 from the germline V gene are MNHEY and SVGAGI. The DNA for the CDR3 is TGTGCCAGCAGGGGGGCAGGGGAAGGCGAGCAGTACTTC. Translation: CASRGAGEGEQYF.

The CDR3: CASSAGRRILDTQYF. CDR3 coding DNA: TGTGCCAGTAGCGCTGGACGGAGGATCCTGGATACGCAGTATTTT. This chain connects TRBV19 to TRBJ2-3, with D possibly being TRBD2 (5 bases). Germline V gives CDR1 LNHDA, CDR2 SQIVND (reference sequence). This CDR3 comprises 15 residues. Trimming removed 6 bases at V and 6 bases at J, with 19 bases between.

The chain uses TRBV19 and TRBJ1-5, with D unresolved. Germline V gene data show CDR1 as LNHDA and CDR2 as SQIVND (reference sequence). With 0 bases removed from V and 2 bases from J, the gap between germline ends came to 14 bases. The length of the CDR3 is 17 residues. CDR3: CASSIDLLEGGNQPQHF. CDR3 nucleotide sequence: TGTGCCAGTAGTATAGATCTATTGGAGGGAGGCAATCAGCCCCAGCATTTT. Using reference TRBV19 and TRBJ1-5 for the parts outside the CDR3, the full variable domain is DGGITQSPKYLFRKEGQNVTLSCEQNLNHDAMYWYRQDPGQGLRLIYYSQIVNDFQKGDIAEGYSVSREKKESFPLTVTSAQKNPTAFYLCASSIDLLEGGNQPQHFGDGTRLSIL.

This clone came up once. J is TRBJ1-2 and V is TRBV9, with 7 nucleotides matching TRBD1. J gave up 6 bases and V 3 bases, and 14 bases lay outside the gene matches. CDR3 size: 16 residues. The germline gives CDR1 SGDLS, CDR2 YYNGEE. Written as DNA, the CDR3 is TGTGCCAGCAGCGCGAACCCGAGGGACAGCAAAGATGGCTACACCTTC. This translates into CASSANPRDSKDGYTF.

In DNA, the CDR3 is TGTGCCAGCAGCCCCACATCCGGACAGGGGGCGCTTGGGGAGACCCAGTACTTC. Amino acid sequence: CASSPTSGQGALGETQYF. The V call is TRBV7-3, the J call TRBJ2-5; 11 bases are shared with TRBD1. V lost 5 bases and J lost 5; bases outside the gene matches: 16. The germline V gene encodes CDR1 SGHTA and CDR2 FQGTGA. The CDR3 consists of 18 residues.